These 2 T cell receptor beta chains originate from one sample sequenced in a study of early T cells in non-severe SARS-CoV-2 infection. TCRdb passed the 5' RACE reads through MiXCR, listing each CDR3 protein once. The repertoire holds 50,000 or so distinct CDR3 sequences, with more than 12% as singletons. Here the sequenced sample was whole blood, taken at baseline. The receptors come from an adult who was a healthcare worker with PCR-confirmed SARS-CoV-2 infection or an uninfected control (not recorded which).

This clonotype was observed many times. The CDR3 protein is CAWNPGASGNTIYF. The CDR3 DNA is TGTGCCTGGAACCCGGGGGCGTCTGGAAACACCATATATTTT. The rearrangement links TRBV30 to TRBJ1-3; tentative D call: TRBD1 (6 bases). CDR1 GTSNPN and CDR2 SVGIG come from the germline V gene (reference sequence). This CDR3 is built from 14 residues. V was shortened by 4 bases and J by 1 base, with 11 bases between the two germline ends. Filled out from reference TRBV30 and TRBJ1-3, the complete variable domain reads SQTIHQWPATLVQPVGSPLSLECTVEGTSNPNLYWYRQAAGRGLQLLFYSVGIGQISSEVPQNLSASRPQDRQFILSSKKLLLSDSGFYLCAWNPGASGNTIYFGEGSWLTVV.

This clonotype was counted only a few times. J is TRBJ2-7 and V is TRBV2; 7 nucleotides align to TRBD1. Germline values: CDR1 SNHLY, CDR2 FYNNEI. V dropped 6 bases and J dropped 1; count of bases not matched to a gene: 6. The CDR3 is 14 amino acids. The CDR3: CASSAPGQSYEQYF. The CDR3 DNA sequence: TGTGCCAGCAGCGCACCGGGACAGTCCTACGAGCAGTACTTC.